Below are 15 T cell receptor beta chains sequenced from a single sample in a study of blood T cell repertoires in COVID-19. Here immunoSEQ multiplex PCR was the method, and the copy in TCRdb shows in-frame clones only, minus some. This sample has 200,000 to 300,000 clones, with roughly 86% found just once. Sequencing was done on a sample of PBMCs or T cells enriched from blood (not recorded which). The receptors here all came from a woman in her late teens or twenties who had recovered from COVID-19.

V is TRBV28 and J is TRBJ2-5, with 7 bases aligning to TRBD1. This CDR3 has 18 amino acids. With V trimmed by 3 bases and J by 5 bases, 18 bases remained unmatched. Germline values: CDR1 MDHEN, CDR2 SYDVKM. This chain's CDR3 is CASSFTSWDSPGWETQYF. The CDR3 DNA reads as TGTGCCAGCAGTTTCACCTCCTGGGACAGCCCCGGATGGGAGACCCAGTACTTC.

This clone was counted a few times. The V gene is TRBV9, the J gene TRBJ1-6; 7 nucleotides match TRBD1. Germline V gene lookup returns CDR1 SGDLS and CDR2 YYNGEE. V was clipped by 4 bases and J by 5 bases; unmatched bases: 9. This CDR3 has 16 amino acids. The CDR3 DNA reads TGTGCCAGCAGCACGCGAGGGGGCGCCCATAATTCACCCCTCCACTTT. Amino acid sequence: CASSTRGGAHNSPLHF.

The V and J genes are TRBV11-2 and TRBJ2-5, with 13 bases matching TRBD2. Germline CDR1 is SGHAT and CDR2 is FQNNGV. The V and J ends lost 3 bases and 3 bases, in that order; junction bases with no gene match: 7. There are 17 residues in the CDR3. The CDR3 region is CASSFRTSGGPEETQYF. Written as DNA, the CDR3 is TGTGCCAGCAGCTTCCGGACTAGCGGGGGCCCTGAAGAGACCCAGTACTTC.

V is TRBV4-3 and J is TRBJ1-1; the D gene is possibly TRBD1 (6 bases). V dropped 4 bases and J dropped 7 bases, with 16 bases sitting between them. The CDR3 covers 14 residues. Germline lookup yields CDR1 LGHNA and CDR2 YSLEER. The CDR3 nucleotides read TGCGCCAGCAGCCCCACGAGGGGGGGGGTTGAAGCTTTCTTT. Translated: CASSPTRGGVEAFF.

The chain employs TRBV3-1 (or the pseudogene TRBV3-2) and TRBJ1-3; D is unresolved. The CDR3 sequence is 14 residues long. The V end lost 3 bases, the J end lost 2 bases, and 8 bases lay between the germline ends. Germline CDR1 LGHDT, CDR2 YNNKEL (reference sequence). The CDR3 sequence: CASSQGGTGNTIYF. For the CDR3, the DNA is TGTGCCAGCAGCCAGGGAGGCACTGGAAACACCATATATTTT.

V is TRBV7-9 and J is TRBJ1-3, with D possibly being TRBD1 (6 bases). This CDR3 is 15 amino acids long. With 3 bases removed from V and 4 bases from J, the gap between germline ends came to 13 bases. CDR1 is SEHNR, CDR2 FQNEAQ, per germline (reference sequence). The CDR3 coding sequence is TGTGCCAGCAGCTTTATTCAGGGGCGAGGAAACACCATATATTTT. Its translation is CASSFIQGRGNTIYF.

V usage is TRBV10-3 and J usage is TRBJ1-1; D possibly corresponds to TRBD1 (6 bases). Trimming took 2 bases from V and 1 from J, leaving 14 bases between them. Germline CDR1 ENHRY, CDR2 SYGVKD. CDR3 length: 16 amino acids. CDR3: CAISEGGRAPNTEAFF. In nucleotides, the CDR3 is TGTGCCATCAGTGAGGGGGGCCGCGCCCCGAACACTGAAGCTTTCTTT.

The CDR3 is CASSYYTNTEAFF. In nucleotides, the CDR3 is TGTGCCAGCAGTTACTACACGAACACTGAAGCTTTCTTT. The V gene is TRBV27, the J gene TRBJ1-1; D is undetermined. Trimming pared 4 bases from V and 1 base from J, leaving 7 bases between. The CDR3 consists of 13 residues. Looked up from germline, CDR1 is MNHEY and CDR2 is SMNVEV (reference sequence).

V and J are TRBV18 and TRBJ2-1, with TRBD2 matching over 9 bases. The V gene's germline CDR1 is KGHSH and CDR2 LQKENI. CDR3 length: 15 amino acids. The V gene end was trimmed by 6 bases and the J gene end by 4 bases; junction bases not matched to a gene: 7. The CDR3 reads CASSPGLALYNEQFF. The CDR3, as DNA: TGTGCCAGCTCCCCCGGACTAGCGCTTTACAATGAGCAGTTCTTC.

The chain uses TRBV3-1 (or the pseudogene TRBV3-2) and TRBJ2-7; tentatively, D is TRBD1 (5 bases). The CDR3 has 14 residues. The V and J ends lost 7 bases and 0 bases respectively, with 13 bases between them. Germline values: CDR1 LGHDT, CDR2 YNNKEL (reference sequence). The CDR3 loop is CASTPSTASYEQYF. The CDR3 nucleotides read TGTGCCAGCACCCCGTCGACAGCCTCCTACGAGCAGTACTTC.

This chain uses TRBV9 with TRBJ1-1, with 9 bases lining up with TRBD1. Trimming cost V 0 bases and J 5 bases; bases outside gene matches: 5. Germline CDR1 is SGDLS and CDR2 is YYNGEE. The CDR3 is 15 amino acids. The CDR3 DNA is TGTGCCAGCAGCGTAGCTACAGGGGGCGTAACTGAAGCTTTCTTT. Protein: CASSVATGGVTEAFF.

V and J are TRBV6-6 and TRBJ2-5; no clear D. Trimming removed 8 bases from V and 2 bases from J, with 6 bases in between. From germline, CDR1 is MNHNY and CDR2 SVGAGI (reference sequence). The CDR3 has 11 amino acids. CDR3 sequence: CASSGQETQYF. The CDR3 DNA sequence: TGTGCCAGCTCCGGGCAAGAGACCCAGTACTTC.

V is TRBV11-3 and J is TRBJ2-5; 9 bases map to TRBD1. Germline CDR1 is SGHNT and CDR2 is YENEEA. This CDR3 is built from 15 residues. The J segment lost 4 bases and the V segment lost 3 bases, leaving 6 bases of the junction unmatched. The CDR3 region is CASSFASTGGETQYF. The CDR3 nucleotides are TGTGCCAGCAGCTTCGCCTCGACAGGGGGAGAGACCCAGTACTTC.

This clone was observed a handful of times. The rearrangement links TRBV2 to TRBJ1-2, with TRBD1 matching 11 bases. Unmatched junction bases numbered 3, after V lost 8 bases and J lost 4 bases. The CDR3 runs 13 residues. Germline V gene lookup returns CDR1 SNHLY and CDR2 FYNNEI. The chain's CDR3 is CASEGQGVYGYTF. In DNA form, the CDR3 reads TGTGCCAGCGAGGGACAGGGGGTCTATGGCTACACCTTC.

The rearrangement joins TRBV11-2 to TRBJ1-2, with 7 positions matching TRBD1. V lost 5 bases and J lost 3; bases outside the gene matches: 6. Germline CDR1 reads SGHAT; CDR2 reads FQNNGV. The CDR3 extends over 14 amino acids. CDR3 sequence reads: CASSPVQGHYGYTF. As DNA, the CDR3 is TGTGCCAGCAGCCCGGTACAGGGGCACTATGGCTACACCTTC.